A selection of T cell receptor beta chains follows, all from one sample in a study of OX40 agonist ivuxolimab in advanced cancers. TCRdb keeps only in-frame clones here, not all; method: immunoSEQ multiplex PCR. The table has 55,000 to 90,000 clones, 75% to 85% seen once. This specimen consisted of CD4+ or CD8+ T cells sorted from blood, obtained in a trial of the OX40 agonist ivuxolimab. These receptors were taken from an adult with an advanced solid tumor such as melanoma, head and neck, liver or kidney cancer. The CDR3 runs from the conserved cysteine through the conserved F or W. The D gene is left open where the match is weak. Some rows mark clone size as missing; the rest say once, few, many or name a class of expanded clone.

size	D	J	V	CDR3	DNA
-	TRBD1	TRBJ1-1	TRBV2	CASSSLTGGGSAFF	TGTGCCAGCAGCTCTTTGACAGGGGGAGGTTCAGCTTTCTTT
few	-	TRBJ2-3	TRBV12-1	CASSFGGMGGDTQYF	TGTGCCAGCAGCTTTGGGGGTATGGGTGGAGATACGCAGTATTTT
once	-	TRBJ1-2	TRBV5-4	CASSRGAGWDYGYTF	TGTGCCAGCAGCCGGGGGGCAGGGTGGGACTATGGCTACACCTTC
once	-	TRBJ1-2	TRBV5-6	CASSLTGIYGYTF	TGTGCCAGCAGCTTAACAGGGATCTATGGCTACACCTTC
once	TRBD2	TRBJ2-7	TRBV7-9	CASSLATSGGHEQYF	TGTGCCAGCAGCTTAGCGACTAGCGGGGGCCACGAGCAGTACTTC
once	-	TRBJ2-3	TRBV5-1	CASSLGSGTGADTQYF	TGCGCCAGCAGCTTGGGCTCCGGGACCGGCGCAGATACGCAGTATTTT
-	TRBD1	TRBJ1-2	TRBV28	CASSKNSGTGSNYGYTF	TGTGCCAGCAGCAAAAATTCCGGGACAGGGAGTAACTATGGCTACACCTTC
-	TRBD2	TRBJ2-1	TRBV2	CASRLAEPYNEQFF	TGTGCCAGCCGACTAGCGGAACCTTACAATGAGCAGTTCTTC
-	TRBD2	TRBJ2-1	TRBV15	CATSVGLAGVNEQFF	TGTGCCACCAGCGTCGGACTAGCGGGAGTAAATGAGCAGTTCTTC
-	TRBD1	TRBJ1-2	TRBV5-6	CASSYPGQDYGYTF	TGTGCCAGCAGCTACCCGGGACAGGATTATGGCTACACCTTC
-	TRBD2	TRBJ2-4	TRBV10-2	CASSRGGEINIQYF	TGCGCCAGCAGCCGGGGGGGCGAGATAAACATTCAGTACTTC
-	-	TRBJ2-1	TRBV6-5	CASIGNEQFF	TGTGCCAGCATAGGCAATGAGCAGTTCTTC
-	TRBD2	TRBJ2-1	TRBV19	CASSIDLTSSYNEQFF	TGTGCCAGTAGTATAGATCTGACTAGCAGCTACAATGAGCAGTTCTTC
few	-	TRBJ2-2	TRBV11-2	CASSLDSAFDAGELFF	TGTGCCAGCAGCTTAGATTCGGCTTTCGATGCCGGGGAGCTGTTTTTT
-	-	TRBJ1-2	TRBV18	CASSASVGYTF	TGTGCCAGCTCCGCTTCGGTCGGCTACACCTTC
-	TRBD1	TRBJ2-2	TRBV6-5	CASSRRQGASGELFF	TGTGCCAGCAGTCGAAGACAGGGGGCCAGCGGGGAGCTGTTTTTT
-	-	TRBJ2-1	TRBV5-1	CASSASSAGSYNEQFF	TGCGCCAGCAGCGCATCCTCGGCAGGTTCCTACAATGAGCAGTTCTTC
few	-	TRBJ2-1	TRBV6-5	CASSPIGSSYNEQFF	TGTGCCAGCAGTCCTATAGGGAGCTCCTACAATGAGCAGTTCTTC
-	TRBD1	TRBJ1-4	TRBV28	CASGSVDRANEKLFF	TGTGCCAGCGGCTCAGTCGACAGGGCTAATGAAAAACTGTTTTTT
-	-	TRBJ2-1	TRBV7-2	CASSLVGGNEQFF	TGTGCCAGCAGCTTAGTAGGTGGAAATGAGCAGTTCTTC
-	-	TRBJ2-2	TRBV27	CASSSLVTGELFF	TGTGCCAGCAGTTCGCTCGTCACCGGGGAGCTGTTTTTT
-	TRBD2	TRBJ2-1	TRBV28	CASSRLRTSGRFGHNEQFF	TGTGCCAGCAGTAGACTCAGGACTAGCGGGAGGTTTGGGCACAATGAGCAGTTCTTC
once	-	TRBJ1-4	TRBV6-5	CASSYSKTRTNEKLFF	TGTGCCAGCAGTTACTCGAAAACACGAACTAATGAAAAACTGTTTTTT
once	-	TRBJ1-2	TRBV6-5	CASSWDAGVDYGYTF	TGTGCCAGCAGTTGGGACGCGGGGGTAGACTATGGCTACACCTTC
-	-	TRBJ1-5	TRBV28	CASRPTNRPQHF	TGTGCCAGCAGACCCACCAATCGGCCCCAGCATTTT
once	TRBD1	TRBJ1-1	TRBV5-1	CASSFQGESTEAFF	TGCGCCAGCAGCTTCCAGGGGGAGAGCACTGAAGCTTTCTTT
-	-	TRBJ1-5	TRBV7-2	CASSPEANSNQPQHF	TGTGCCAGCAGCCCAGAGGCCAATAGCAATCAGCCCCAGCATTTT
-	TRBD1	TRBJ2-1	TRBV5-1	CASIRDRGYNEQFF	TGCGCCAGCATAAGGGACAGGGGCTACAATGAGCAGTTCTTC
-	TRBD1	TRBJ1-1	TRBV18	CATNKGANTEAFF	TGTGCCACCAACAAGGGGGCGAACACTGAAGCTTTCTTT
-	TRBD2	TRBJ2-7	TRBV7-6	CASSKLAGDAYEQYF	TGTGCCAGCAGCAAACTAGCGGGCGACGCCTACGAGCAGTACTTC
-	TRBD1	TRBJ1-4	TRBV5-1	CASSRKTGDNEKLFF	TGCGCCAGCAGCCGGAAGACAGGGGATAATGAAAAACTGTTTTTT
-	-	TRBJ2-5	TRBV2	CASRPRDLETQYF	TGTGCCAGCAGACCCAGGGACTTGGAGACCCAGTACTTC
-	TRBD1	TRBJ1-2	TRBV5-1	CASSLGQAPYGYTF	TGCGCCAGCAGCTTAGGACAGGCGCCCTATGGCTACACCTTC
-	TRBD1	TRBJ1-1	TRBV5-8	CASRKGQVNTEAFF	TGTGCCAGCAGGAAGGGACAGGTGAACACTGAAGCTTTCTTT
-	TRBD2	TRBJ2-1	TRBV15	CATRRLAGWSEQFF	TGTGCCACCAGGCGGCTAGCGGGATGGAGTGAGCAGTTCTTC
-	-	TRBJ2-2	TRBV18	CASSPPTGELFF	TGTGCCAGCTCACCACCCACCGGGGAGCTGTTTTTT